Described below is a single TCR beta chain sequence and its context. What it binds is unknown. The data derive from a study of T-cell memory formation after mild COVID-19. Study in general: TCR clusters were mostly confined to one donor each.

One entry per CDR3 protein results from TCRdb running MiXCR on the 5' RACE reads. This table holds roughly 450,000 distinct CDR3 sequences, about 20% found once. Trimming took off 0 bases at V and 3 bases at J, with 9 bases between the two ends. Germline V gene lookup returns CDR1 MNHEY and CDR2 SVGAGI. The CDR3 sequence is 14 residues long. Findings of the study overall: Clones shrinking from day 15 to 85 showed even CD4/CD8 mixes; later expanders tilted CD4+. Pre-infection memory held some responding clones, suggesting pre-existing cross-reactive T cells responded. Mainly in CM and EM were contracting CD4+ clones; CD8+ were in EMRA.

The specimen was PBMCs or a T cell subset sorted from them (not recorded which). This receptor was identified in an adult woman who had mild COVID-19 (a few samples of this study predate the infection). Cell type and time point are not known. The V call is TRBV6-5, the J call TRBJ2-7; D gene uncertain. This CDR3 reads CASSYSESHYEQYF. The DNA for the CDR3 is TGTGCCAGCAGTTACTCGGAATCCCACTACGAGCAGTACTTC.